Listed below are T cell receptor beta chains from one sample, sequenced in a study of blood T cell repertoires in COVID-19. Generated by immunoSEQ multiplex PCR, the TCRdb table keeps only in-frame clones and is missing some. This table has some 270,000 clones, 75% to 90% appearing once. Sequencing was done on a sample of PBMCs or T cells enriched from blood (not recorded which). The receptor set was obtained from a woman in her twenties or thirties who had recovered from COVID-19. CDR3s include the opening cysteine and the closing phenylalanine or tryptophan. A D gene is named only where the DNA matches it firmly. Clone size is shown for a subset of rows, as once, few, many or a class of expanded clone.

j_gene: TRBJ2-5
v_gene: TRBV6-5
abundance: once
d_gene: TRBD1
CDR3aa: CASSSLLGQGQETQYF
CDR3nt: TGTGCCAGCAGTTCCCTCCTGGGACAGGGCCAAGAGACCCAGTACTTC

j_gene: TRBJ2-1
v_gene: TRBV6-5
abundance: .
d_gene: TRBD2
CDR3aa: CASSRSGGNNNEQFF
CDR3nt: TGTGCCAGCAGTCGGAGCGGGGGGAATAACAATGAGCAGTTCTTC

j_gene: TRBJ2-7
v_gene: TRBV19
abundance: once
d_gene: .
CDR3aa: CASSMGAGDYEQYF
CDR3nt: TGTGCCAGTAGTATGGGCGCGGGTGACTACGAGCAGTACTTC

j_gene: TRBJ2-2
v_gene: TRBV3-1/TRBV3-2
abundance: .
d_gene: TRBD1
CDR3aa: CASSPIAGQGQNTGELFF
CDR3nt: TGTGCCAGCAGCCCAATAGCTGGACAGGGCCAGAACACCGGGGAGCTGTTTTTT

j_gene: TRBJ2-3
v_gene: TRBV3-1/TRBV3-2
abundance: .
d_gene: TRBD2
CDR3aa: CASSPIAGFSTDTQYF
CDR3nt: TGTGCCAGCAGCCCCATAGCGGGATTCAGCACAGATACGCAGTATTTT

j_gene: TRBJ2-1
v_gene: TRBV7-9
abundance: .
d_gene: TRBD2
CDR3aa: CASSSGGSEQFF
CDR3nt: TGTGCCAGCAGCTCCGGGGGGAGTGAGCAGTTCTTC

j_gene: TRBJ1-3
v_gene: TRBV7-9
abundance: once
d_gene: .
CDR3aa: CASIVLSGNTIYF
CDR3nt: TGTGCCAGCATCGTCCTATCTGGAAACACCATATATTTT

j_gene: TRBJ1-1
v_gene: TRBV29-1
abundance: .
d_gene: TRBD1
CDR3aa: CSVEFHRGLPEAFF
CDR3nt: TGCAGCGTTGAGTTTCACAGGGGGTTACCTGAAGCTTTCTTT

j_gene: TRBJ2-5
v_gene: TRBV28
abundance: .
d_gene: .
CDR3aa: CASTPPGGGKTQYF
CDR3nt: TGTGCCAGCACACCCCCTGGAGGGGGCAAGACCCAGTACTTC

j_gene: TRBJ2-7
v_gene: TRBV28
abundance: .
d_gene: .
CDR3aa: CASSLDNRNYEQYF
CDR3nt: TGTGCCAGCAGTTTAGATAACAGAAACTACGAGCAGTACTTC

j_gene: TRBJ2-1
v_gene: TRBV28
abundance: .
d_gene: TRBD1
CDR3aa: CASNPPGTGEQFF
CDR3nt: TGTGCCAGCAACCCCCCCGGGACAGGCGAGCAGTTCTTC

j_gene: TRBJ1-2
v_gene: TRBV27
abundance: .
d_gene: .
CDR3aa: CASSPIASLQDGYTF
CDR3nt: TGTGCCAGCAGCCCCATCGCGTCCCTGCAGGATGGCTACACCTTC

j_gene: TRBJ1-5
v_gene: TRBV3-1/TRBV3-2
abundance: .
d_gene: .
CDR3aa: CASSQDVFQPQHF
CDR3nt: TGTGCCAGCAGCCAAGATGTATTTCAGCCCCAGCATTTT

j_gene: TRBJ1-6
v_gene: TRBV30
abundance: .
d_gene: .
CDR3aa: CAWSLTGTFNSPLHF
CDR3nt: TGTGCCTGGTCCTTGACCGGGACATTTAATTCACCCCTCCACTTT

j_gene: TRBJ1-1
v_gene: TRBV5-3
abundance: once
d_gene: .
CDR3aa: CARSLETGNTEAFF
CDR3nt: TGTGCCAGAAGCTTGGAGACAGGGAACACTGAAGCTTTCTTT

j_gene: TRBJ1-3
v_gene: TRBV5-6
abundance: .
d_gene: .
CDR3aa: CASSLAGGGSGNTIYF
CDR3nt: TGTGCCAGCAGCTTGGCCGGCGGGGGCAGTGGAAACACCATATATTTT

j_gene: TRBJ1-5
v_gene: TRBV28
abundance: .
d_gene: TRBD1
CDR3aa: CASSSVTGGAGNQPQHF
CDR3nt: TGTGCCAGCAGTTCAGTGACAGGGGGCGCCGGCAATCAGCCCCAGCATTTT

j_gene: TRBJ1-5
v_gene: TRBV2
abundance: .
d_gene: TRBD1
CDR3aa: CASTLQGVNQPQHF
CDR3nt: TGTGCCAGTACCTTACAGGGGGTCAATCAGCCCCAGCATTTT

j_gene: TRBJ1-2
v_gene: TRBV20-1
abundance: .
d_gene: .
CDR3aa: CSASYLAVDYGYTF
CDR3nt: TGCAGTGCTAGTTATTTGGCGGTGGACTATGGCTACACCTTC

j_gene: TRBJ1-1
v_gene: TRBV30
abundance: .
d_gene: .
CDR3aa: CAGCRVTEAFF
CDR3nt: TGTGCCGGATGCAGGGTCACTGAAGCTTTCTTT

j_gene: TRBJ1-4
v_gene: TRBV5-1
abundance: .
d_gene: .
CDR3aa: CASSFSPVIGGATNEKLFF
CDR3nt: TGCGCCAGCAGCTTTTCCCCAGTAATAGGGGGTGCAACTAATGAAAAACTGTTTTTT

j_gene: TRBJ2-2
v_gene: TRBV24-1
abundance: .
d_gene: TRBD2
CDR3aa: CATSDQLWGGKDTGELFF
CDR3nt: TGTGCCACCAGTGATCAGCTCTGGGGGGGGAAGGACACCGGGGAGCTGTTTTTT

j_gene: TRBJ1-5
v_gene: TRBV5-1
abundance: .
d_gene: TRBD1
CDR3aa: CASSSTGESNQPQHF
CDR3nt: TGCGCCAGCAGCTCGACAGGGGAGAGCAATCAGCCCCAGCATTTT

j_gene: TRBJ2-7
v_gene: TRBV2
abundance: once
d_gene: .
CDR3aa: CASSREIAYEQYF
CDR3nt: TGTGCCAGCAGCCGGGAGATCGCCTACGAGCAGTACTTC

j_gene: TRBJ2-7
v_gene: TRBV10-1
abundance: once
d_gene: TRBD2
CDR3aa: CASGGLAGPGEQYF
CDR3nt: TGCGCCAGCGGAGGACTAGCGGGTCCTGGCGAGCAGTACTTC

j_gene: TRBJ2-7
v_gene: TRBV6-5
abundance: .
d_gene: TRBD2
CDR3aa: CASRNWREAYEQYF
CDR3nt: TGTGCCAGCAGGAATTGGCGGGAGGCCTACGAGCAGTACTTC

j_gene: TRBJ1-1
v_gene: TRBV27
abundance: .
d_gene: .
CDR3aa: CASSFRSLAGSNTEAFF
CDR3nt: TGTGCCAGCAGTTTTAGGTCCCTTGCAGGGTCTAACACTGAAGCTTTCTTT

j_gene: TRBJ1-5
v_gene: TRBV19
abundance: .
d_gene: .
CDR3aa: CASTASGGGNQPQHF
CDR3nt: TGTGCCAGTACCGCCAGTGGTGGGGGGAATCAGCCCCAGCATTTT

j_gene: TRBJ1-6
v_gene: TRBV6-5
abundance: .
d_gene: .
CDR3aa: CATNQGPLASPLHF
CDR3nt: TGTGCCACTAACCAGGGGCCGCTGGCGTCACCCCTCCACTTT

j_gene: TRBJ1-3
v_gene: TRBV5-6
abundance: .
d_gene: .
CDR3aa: CASSYDSIGNTIYF
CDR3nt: TGTGCCAGCAGTTATGACAGTATTGGAAACACCATATATTTT

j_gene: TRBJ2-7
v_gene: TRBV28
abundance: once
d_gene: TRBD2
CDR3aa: CASSLGLAGANEQYF
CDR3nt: TGTGCCAGCAGCCTCGGACTAGCGGGAGCCAACGAGCAGTACTTC

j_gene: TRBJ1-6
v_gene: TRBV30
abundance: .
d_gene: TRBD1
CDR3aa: CAWSVRETGLSSYNSPLHF
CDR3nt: TGTGCCTGGAGTGTACGAGAGACAGGGCTGAGCTCCTATAATTCACCCCTCCACTTT

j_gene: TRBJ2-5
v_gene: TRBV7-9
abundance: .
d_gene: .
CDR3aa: CASSSREQETQYF
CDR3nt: TGTGCCAGCAGCTCCAGGGAACAAGAGACCCAGTACTTC

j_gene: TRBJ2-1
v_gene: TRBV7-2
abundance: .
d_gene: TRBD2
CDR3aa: CASSLYIAGGYNEQFF
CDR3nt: TGTGCCAGCAGCCTCTATATAGCGGGAGGTTACAATGAGCAGTTCTTC

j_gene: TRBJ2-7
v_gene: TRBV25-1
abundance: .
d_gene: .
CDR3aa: CASSEDGQIAPYEQYF
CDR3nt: TGTGCCAGCAGTGAAGACGGCCAAATAGCCCCCTACGAGCAGTACTTC

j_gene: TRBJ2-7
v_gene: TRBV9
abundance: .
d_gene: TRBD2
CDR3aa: CASSPNAGGRNEQYF
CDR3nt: TGTGCCAGCAGCCCAAATGCGGGAGGCCGGAACGAGCAGTACTTC

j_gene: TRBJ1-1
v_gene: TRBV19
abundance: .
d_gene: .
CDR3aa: CASSPLLNTEAFF
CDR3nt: TGTGCCAGTAGTCCCCTCCTGAACACTGAAGCTTTCTTT

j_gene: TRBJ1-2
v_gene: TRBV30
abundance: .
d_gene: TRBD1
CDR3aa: CAWVSRDRGYLDGYTF
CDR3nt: TGTGCCTGGGTTTCCCGGGACAGGGGGTACCTAGATGGCTACACCTTC

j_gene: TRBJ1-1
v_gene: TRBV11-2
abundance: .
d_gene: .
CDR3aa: CASSLDGQGFEAFF
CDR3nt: TGTGCCAGCAGCTTAGATGGACAAGGATTTGAAGCTTTCTTT

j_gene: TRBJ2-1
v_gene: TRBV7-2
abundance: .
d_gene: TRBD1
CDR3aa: CASSYQGAGRFIDEQFF
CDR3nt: TGTGCCAGCAGCTACCAGGGGGCAGGGAGATTCATAGATGAGCAGTTCTTC

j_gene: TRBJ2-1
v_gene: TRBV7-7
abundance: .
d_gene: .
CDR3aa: CASSRSEGNRGQGDEQFF
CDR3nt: TGTGCCAGCAGCCGATCTGAGGGGAATCGGGGACAAGGCGATGAGCAGTTCTTC

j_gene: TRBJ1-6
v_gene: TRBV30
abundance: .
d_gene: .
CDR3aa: CAWRIEVSPLHF
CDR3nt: TGTGCCTGGAGGATAGAGGTCTCACCCCTCCACTTT